A selection of T cell receptor beta chains follows, all from one sample in a study of blood T cell repertoires in COVID-19. The table came from immunoSEQ multiplex PCR; TCRdb's copy has only in-frame clones and leaves some out. The table has about 50,000 clones, 85% to 90% seen once. The source material was peripheral blood. Receptors were obtained from a man older than 75 with active or convalescent COVID-19. Both conserved end residues are part of each CDR3. D genes are given only for firm matches. Clone size is given for some rows only: seen once, a few or many times, or a class if the clone is expanded.

len,d_gene,v_gene,j_gene,abundance,CDR3nt,CDR3aa
13,TRBD2,TRBV3-1/TRBV3-2,TRBJ2-2,NA,TGTGCCAGCAGCCAAGAAAGGACGGGAGGGCTGTTTTTT,CASSQERTGGLFF
14,NA,TRBV18,TRBJ1-1,few,TGTGCCAGCTCACCACGGCAGGGTGACACTGAAGCTTTCTTT,CASSPRQGDTEAFF
15,NA,TRBV5-1,TRBJ2-5,NA,TGCGCCAGCAGCTCCGTCGTGGGGGGAAAAGAGACCCAGTACTTC,CASSSVVGGKETQYF
13,NA,TRBV6-5,TRBJ2-7,NA,TGTGCCAGCAGGAGGGAGTTGCCCTACGAGCAGTACTTC,CASRRELPYEQYF
14,TRBD1,TRBV28,TRBJ1-1,NA,TGTGCCAGCAGTATCCTACAGGGGCCCACTGAAGCTTTCTTT,CASSILQGPTEAFF
13,NA,TRBV29-1,TRBJ2-5,NA,TGCAGCGTTGACGGACAGTCCCAAGAGACCCAGTACTTC,CSVDGQSQETQYF
19,TRBD1,TRBV27,TRBJ2-2,medium-sized,TGTGCCAGCAGTTCAATCTATTATCCGGGACAGCCGAACACCGGGGAGCTGTTTTTT,CASSSIYYPGQPNTGELFF
15,TRBD1,TRBV5-1,TRBJ1-1,NA,TGCGCCAGCGACGAAGGGGGCGACAAGGGCACTGAAGCTTTCTTT,CASDEGGDKGTEAFF
15,TRBD2,TRBV5-1,TRBJ2-5,NA,TGCGCCAGCCAACTAGCGGGGGAATTGCGAGAGACCCAGTACTTC,CASQLAGELRETQYF
15,NA,TRBV19,TRBJ2-1,NA,TGTGCCAGTAGTGACAGTAGGAGCTCCTACAATGAGCAGTTCTTC,CASSDSRSSYNEQFF
14,NA,TRBV7-8,TRBJ2-4,NA,TGTGCCAGCAGCGGCACAACAGGACAAAACATTCAGTACTTC,CASSGTTGQNIQYF
14,NA,TRBV6-2/TRBV6-3,TRBJ2-5,NA,TGTGCCAGCAGTTACTCCGAGCGCCAAGAGACCCAGTACTTC,CASSYSERQETQYF
14,NA,TRBV5-1,TRBJ1-1,NA,TGCGCCAGCAGCTTGGATGGCAGGAACACTGAAGCTTTCTTT,CASSLDGRNTEAFF
16,NA,TRBV5-1,TRBJ2-3,NA,TGCGCCAGCAGCTTCCCGGGTAGCCAGGGGTCAGATACGCAGTATTTT,CASSFPGSQGSDTQYF
15,NA,TRBV7-6,TRBJ2-5,NA,TGTGCCAGCAGCTTGATGGCTGTTGGGCCAGAGACCCAGTACTTC,CASSLMAVGPETQYF
20,TRBD1,TRBV28,TRBJ1-5,NA,TGTGCCAGCAGTTTACAAATCCCGGGACAGTATTTCTGGAGCAATCAGCCCCAGCATTTT,CASSLQIPGQYFWSNQPQHF
14,TRBD1,TRBV27,TRBJ1-1,once,TGTGCCAGCAGTAGAGACAGGGGACGGGCTGAAGCTTTCTTT,CASSRDRGRAEAFF
15,NA,TRBV7-6,TRBJ2-7,NA,TGTGCCAGCAGCTTATCTCCCTCCAGCTCCTACGAGCAGTACTTC,CASSLSPSSSYEQYF
20,NA,TRBV4-3,TRBJ2-1,NA,TGCGCCAGCAGCCAAGTCCCCCCCATCGCAGGGATCTTCACCTACAATGAGCAGTTCTTC,CASSQVPPIAGIFTYNEQFF
16,NA,TRBV28,TRBJ1-5,NA,TGTGCCAGCAGTTTGTATACAGGGCGCCCCAATCAGCCCCAGCATTTT,CASSLYTGRPNQPQHF
14,NA,TRBV28,TRBJ2-7,NA,TGTGCCAGCGCACCGCCCGGGGTATTTTACGAGCAGTACTTC,CASAPPGVFYEQYF
14,TRBD2,TRBV7-2,TRBJ2-7,NA,TGTGCCAGCAGCTCGACTAGCGGGTCCTACGAGCAGTACTTC,CASSSTSGSYEQYF
15,TRBD1,TRBV10-3,TRBJ1-4,few,TGTGCCATCAGTGGGGACAGGGGCGTTGACGAAAAACTGTTTTTT,CAISGDRGVDEKLFF
12,NA,TRBV7-2,TRBJ1-2,NA,TGTGCCAGCAGCTCGGGAGGTGACGGCTACACCTTC,CASSSGGDGYTF
13,TRBD1,TRBV19,TRBJ1-6,NA,TGTGCCAGTAGTCCAGGGGGTAATTCACCCCTCCACTTT,CASSPGGNSPLHF
16,TRBD1,TRBV28,TRBJ1-1,NA,TGTGCCAGCAGTTTACCGGGACAGGGGGAGCGGACTGAAGCTTTCTTT,CASSLPGQGERTEAFF
16,TRBD1,TRBV28,TRBJ2-7,NA,TGTGCCAGCAGTACCCCCGGGACAGGGGAAACCTACGAGCAGTACTTC,CASSTPGTGETYEQYF
17,TRBD2,TRBV5-5,TRBJ2-1,NA,TGTGCCAGCAGCTTAACTAGCGGGGGGCTTTACTACAATGAGCAGTTCTTC,CASSLTSGGLYYNEQFF
14,NA,TRBV28,TRBJ2-1,NA,TGTGCCTGGGCTGGGGGAGGTTTCTACAATGAGCAGTTCTTC,CAWAGGGFYNEQFF
14,NA,TRBV5-5,TRBJ1-4,NA,TGTGCCAGCAGCTTAAGTACAGGCACGGAAAAACTGTTTTTT,CASSLSTGTEKLFF
11,NA,TRBV4-3,TRBJ2-7,NA,TGCGCCAGCAGCCAGGGCCGCGAGCAGTACTTC,CASSQGREQYF
15,NA,TRBV28,TRBJ1-2,NA,TGTGCCAGCAGTCTTGGGGGCGACTGGGTCGAGGGCTACACCTTC,CASSLGGDWVEGYTF
14,NA,TRBV6-2/TRBV6-3,TRBJ2-1,NA,TGTGCCAGCAGCGAGCCGTTCAGGGACAATGAGCAGTTCTTC,CASSEPFRDNEQFF
16,TRBD1,TRBV11-3,TRBJ1-1,NA,TGTGCCAGCAGCTTAGGGGGGACAGGGTCGAACACTGAAGCTTTCTTT,CASSLGGTGSNTEAFF
16,NA,TRBV19,TRBJ1-3,NA,TGTGCCAGTAGTATAGATGGCTCCCTCTCTGGAAACACCATATATTTT,CASSIDGSLSGNTIYF
14,TRBD2,TRBV2,TRBJ2-1,NA,TGTGCCAGCAAGAGCGAGCGGGGGAGCGATGAGCAGTTCTTC,CASKSERGSDEQFF
12,TRBD2,TRBV10-3,TRBJ2-3,NA,TGTGCCATAGCGGGAGATGGAGATACGCAGTATTTT,CAIAGDGDTQYF
15,TRBD1,TRBV7-9,TRBJ1-1,NA,TGTGCCAGCAGCCCACGGACAGGGGGGTCCACTGAAGCTTTCTTT,CASSPRTGGSTEAFF
15,TRBD2,TRBV25-1,TRBJ2-3,NA,TGTGCCAGCAGTGTCTTAGCGGGTAGCACAGATACGCAGTATTTT,CASSVLAGSTDTQYF
15,NA,TRBV3-1/TRBV3-2,TRBJ2-1,NA,TGTGCCAGCAGCCAAGGGCTAGGGAGTTACAATGAGCAGTTCTTC,CASSQGLGSYNEQFF
14,TRBD1,TRBV7-2,TRBJ1-2,NA,TGTGCCAGCAGCTTAGAAACAGGGGACTATGGCTACACCTTC,CASSLETGDYGYTF
17,NA,TRBV30,TRBJ2-6,NA,TGTGCCTGGACCCGTGGGCGCACCCGCACTGGGGCCAACGTCCTGACTTTC,CAWTRGRTRTGANVLTF
21,TRBD1,TRBV11-2,TRBJ2-6,NA,TGTGCCAGCAGTTCCGTGACAGGGGGCGGTTTTGGGGCCTCTGGGGCCAACGTCCTGACTTTC,CASSSVTGGGFGASGANVLTF
17,TRBD1,TRBV18,TRBJ2-2,NA,TGTGCCAGCTCACCGCTGACAGGGGGCGCCGGCACCGGGGAGCTGTTTTTT,CASSPLTGGAGTGELFF
15,NA,TRBV19,TRBJ2-1,NA,TGTGCCAGTAGTAAGGAGGATTACTCCTACAATGAGCAGTTCTTC,CASSKEDYSYNEQFF
13,NA,TRBV11-2,TRBJ2-5,NA,TGTGCCAGCAGCTCCACAGGAGAAGAGACCCAGTACTTC,CASSSTGEETQYF
16,TRBD2,TRBV18,TRBJ2-1,NA,TGTGCCAGCTCACCAGGCGCGGGGGATACCAACAATGAGCAGTTCTTC,CASSPGAGDTNNEQFF
14,NA,TRBV18,TRBJ2-7,NA,TGTGCCAGCTCACCACCCGTCAGGGACTACGAGCAGTACTTC,CASSPPVRDYEQYF
10,NA,TRBV14,TRBJ1-5,NA,TGTGCCAGCAGCCCCTCGCCCCAGCATTTT,CASSPSPQHF
17,TRBD1,TRBV10-3,TRBJ2-6,once,TGTGCCATCAGGAACAGGGGGCTAATAACTGGGGCCAACGTCCTGACTTTC,CAIRNRGLITGANVLTF
14,TRBD1,TRBV18,TRBJ1-1,NA,TGTGCCAGCTCCCGGGACAGTAGGAGCACTGAAGCTTTCTTT,CASSRDSRSTEAFF
20,TRBD1,TRBV3-1/TRBV3-2,TRBJ2-3,NA,TGTGCCAGCAGCCAAAGCCCGGTAGTTGCTTGGCAGGGGGAGTCAGATACGCAGTATTTT,CASSQSPVVAWQGESDTQYF
15,NA,TRBV5-1,TRBJ2-5,NA,TGCGCCAGCAGCGAAAGCGGTACTAACCAAGAGACCCAGTACTTC,CASSESGTNQETQYF
15,TRBD1,TRBV7-2,TRBJ1-1,NA,TGTGCCAGCAGCTTAGAGGGCAGGGGGCCCACTGAAGCTTTCTTT,CASSLEGRGPTEAFF
14,TRBD1,TRBV18,TRBJ1-6,NA,TGTGCCAGCTCACCAGGGACAGGGTCGACACCCCTCCACTTT,CASSPGTGSTPLHF
15,NA,TRBV6-4,TRBJ1-6,NA,TGTGCCAGCAGTGACTCGAGTCACGGGGGTTCACCCCTCCACTTT,CASSDSSHGGSPLHF
13,NA,TRBV12-3/TRBV12-4,TRBJ2-7,few,TGTGCCAGCAGAAAAACAGGGTTCTACGAGCAGTACTTC,CASRKTGFYEQYF